The clone carrying this T cell receptor (beta chain) was detected ten times or more. Antigen: not known. V was clipped by 3 bases and J by 0 bases, with 12 bases between them. The CDR3 has 16 amino acids. Germline V gene lookup returns CDR1 LGHNA and CDR2 YSLEER. TCRdb re-derived calls from the 5' RACE reads in MiXCR, one entry per CDR3 protein. The sample yields about 62,000 distinct CDR3 sequences, 3% to 4% seen once. The sample is drawn from a study of neurological immune-mediated disorders. Study-level findings and limits: No CDR3 amino acid sequences recurred among expanded clones across subjects, suggesting private repertoires in all groups.

The TCR was taken from a woman aged 50 to 60 with multiple sclerosis. The chain carries TRBV4-3 and TRBJ2-1; no clear D gene. Sequenced input: PBMCs. The DNA of the CDR3 is TGCGCCAGCAGCCAGACCGGGCCCAGCTCCTACAATGAGCAGTTCTTC. It specifies CASSQTGPSSYNEQFF.